This T cell receptor beta chain is drawn from a study of blood T cell repertoires in COVID-19. In the study overall: T cells, B-cell-depleted T cells, or PBMCs provided the cDNA or gDNA that served as material.

V dropped 1 base and J dropped 10; count of bases not matched to a gene: 9. The germline gives CDR1 SQVTM, CDR2 ANQGSEA. CDR3 size: 15 residues. Method: immunoSEQ multiplex PCR; TCRdb's copy keeps in-frame clones and lacks some. The sample yields around 310,000 clones, around 91% seen once. This receptor was taken from a middle-aged woman with COVID-19, enrolled during active disease. What was sequenced was peripheral blood. The J gene is TRBJ1-4, the V gene TRBV29-1, with 10 bases that match TRBD1. CDR3: CSVEATTGGLGKLFF. The CDR3 DNA reads TGCAGCGTTGAAGCTACGACAGGGGGCTTGGGAAAACTGTTTTTT.